This T cell receptor (beta chain) was recovered during a study of cytomegalovirus exposure and HLA in healthy donors. CDR1 and CDR2 from the germline V gene are MNHEY and SMNVEV (reference sequence). Trimming removed 2 bases at V and 2 bases at J, with 21 bases between. The CDR3 runs 19 residues. 13 Jbeta primers and 60 Vbeta primers were used for the PCR. Libraries were prepared by immunoSEQ multiplex PCR; TCRdb keeps only in-frame clonotypes and omits some of them. The sample consists of over 85,000 clones, approximately 82% of them appearing once. The origin of this receptor is a female donor in good health and CMV-seropositive. Sequencing input: PBMCs. The rearrangement uses TRBV27 and TRBJ1-4; D is perhaps TRBD1 (5 bases). Here the CDR3 DNA reads TGTGCCAGCAGTTTACGGCAGGGAAGCTTCTTTCGGACTAATGAAAAACTGTTTTTT. This translates into CASSLRQGSFFRTNEKLFF.